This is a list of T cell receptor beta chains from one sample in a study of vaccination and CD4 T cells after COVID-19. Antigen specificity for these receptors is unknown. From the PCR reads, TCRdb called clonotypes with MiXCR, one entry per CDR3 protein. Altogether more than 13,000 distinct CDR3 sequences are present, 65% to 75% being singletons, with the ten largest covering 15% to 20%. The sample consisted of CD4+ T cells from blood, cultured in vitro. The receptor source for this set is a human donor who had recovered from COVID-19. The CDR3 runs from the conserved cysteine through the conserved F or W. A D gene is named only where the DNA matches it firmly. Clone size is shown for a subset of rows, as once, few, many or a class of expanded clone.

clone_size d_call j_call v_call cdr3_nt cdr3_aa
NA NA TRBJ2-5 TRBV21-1 TGTGCCAGCAGCAAAGCTTTACGGACTAGCGGGGGAGAGACCCAGTACTTC CASSKALRTSGGETQYF
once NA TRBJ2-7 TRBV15 TGTGCCACCAGCACAGAACGCAGGACCTACGAGCAGTACTTC CATSTERRTYEQYF
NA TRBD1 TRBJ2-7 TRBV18 TGTGCCAGCTCAACCGGGACAGGATACGAGCAGTACTTC CASSTGTGYEQYF
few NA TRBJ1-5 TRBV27 TGTGCCAGCAGTTCAGGGTTTGTAAGTCAGCCCCAGCATTTT CASSSGFVSQPQHF
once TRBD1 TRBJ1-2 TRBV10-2 TGCGCCAGCTCATCCGGGACAGGGAACTATAATGGCTACACCTTC CASSSGTGNYNGYTF
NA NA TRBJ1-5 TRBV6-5 TGTGCCAGCAGTTACCAGGGTGGCGGTCAGCCCCAGCATTTT CASSYQGGGQPQHF
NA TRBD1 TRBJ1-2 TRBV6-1 TGTGCCAGCAGTGCAGGGGGAGCCTATGGCTACACCTTC CASSAGGAYGYTF
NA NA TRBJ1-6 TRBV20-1 TGCAGTGCTAGCGTCGCACAGGGACCCGTGTTATCACCCCTCCACTTT CSASVAQGPVLSPLHF
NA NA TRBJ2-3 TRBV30 TGTGCCTGGAGAATGTGGGCAGATACGCAGTATTTT CAWRMWADTQYF
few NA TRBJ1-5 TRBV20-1 TGCAGTGCTAGTTCGGGCCAAGGGAATCAGCCCCAGCATTTT CSASSGQGNQPQHF
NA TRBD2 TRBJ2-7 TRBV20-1 TGCAGTGCTAGAGATCGCTGGCGGGGGTCCTACGAGCAGTACTTC CSARDRWRGSYEQYF
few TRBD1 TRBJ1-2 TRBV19 TGTGCCAGTAGTATTACAGGGGGCGCTTTGAACTATGGCTACACCTTC CASSITGGALNYGYTF
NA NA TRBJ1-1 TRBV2 TGTGCCAGCAGTGTCGGAGGGATAAGCACTGAAGCTTTCTTT CASSVGGISTEAFF
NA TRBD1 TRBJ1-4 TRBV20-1 TGCAGTGCTAGAGATTCAGGGGGGGAAAAACTGTTTTTT CSARDSGGEKLFF